The rows below give T cell receptor beta chains drawn from one sample of a study of cytomegalovirus exposure and HLA in healthy donors. Sequencing was performed with immunoSEQ multiplex PCR; in TCRdb, only in-frame clones are kept and a portion is missing. The sample carries about 140,000 clones, 75% to 90% recorded once. Input material: PBMCs. These receptors originate from a woman under 40 in good health and CMV-seronegative. The CDR3 runs from the conserved cysteine through the conserved F or W. Fields, in order: CDR3 length, D gene, J gene, V gene, clone size, CDR3 DNA, CDR3 protein. A D gene is named only where the DNA matches it firmly. Clone size appears in some rows only: once, few, many, or a class for an expanded clone.

>15|TRBD2|TRBJ2-4|TRBV7-8|-
TGTGCCAGCACGCAAGCGGGGGGAGCCAAAAACATTCAGTACTTC
CASTQAGGAKNIQYF
>15|-|TRBJ2-2|TRBV18|-
TGTGCCAGCTCACCAACAGCGGGCAACACCGGGGAGCTGTTTTTT
CASSPTAGNTGELFF
>16|TRBD2|TRBJ2-5|TRBV5-1|-
TGCGCCAGCAGCCGGGGCCTAGCGGGAGCGGCGGAGACCCAGTACTTC
CASSRGLAGAAETQYF
>14|TRBD1|TRBJ1-1|TRBV7-2|-
TGTGCCAGCAGCTTAGGGGTCAGGGGGACTGAAGCTTTCTTT
CASSLGVRGTEAFF
>15|TRBD2|TRBJ2-7|TRBV7-8|-
TGTGCCAGCAGCTTAAGCGGGGGGGCCGCCTACGAGCAGTACTTC
CASSLSGGAAYEQYF
>15|-|TRBJ2-3|TRBV7-9|-
TGTGCCAGCAGCTTAGGGGGTGGAGGGGCAGATACGCAGTATTTT
CASSLGGGGADTQYF
>11|-|TRBJ2-5|TRBV10-3|-
TGTGCCATCAGTGACGGGGAGACCCAGTACTTC
CAISDGETQYF
>17|TRBD2|TRBJ2-5|TRBV2|-
TGTGCCAGCAGTGAATTCCGACTAGCGGGGGGGTTAGAGACCCAGTACTTC
CASSEFRLAGGLETQYF
>13|TRBD1|TRBJ1-2|TRBV12-5|-
TGTGCTAGTGGGCTGGACAGGTTCAATGGCTACACCTTC
CASGLDRFNGYTF
>16|-|TRBJ1-2|TRBV5-6|-
TGTGCCAGCAGCTTGGTGGTGACAGGTTCTCTCTATGGCTACACCTTC
CASSLVVTGSLYGYTF
>13|-|TRBJ1-1|TRBV18|-
TGTGCCAGCTCACCAACGGTCGGGGAGCAGGCTTTCTTT
CASSPTVGEQAFF
>14|-|TRBJ1-1|TRBV18|-
TGTGCCAGCTCACCACCAGGGGCGAACACTGAAGCTTTCTTT
CASSPPGANTEAFF
>16|-|TRBJ1-5|TRBV5-6|-
TGTGCCAGCAGCTATGGAGTATCGGGTAGCAATCAGCCCCAGCATTTT
CASSYGVSGSNQPQHF
>14|-|TRBJ1-2|TRBV30|once
TGTGCCTGGAGTGTACCCCCCCAGGGCTATGGCTACACCTTC
CAWSVPPQGYGYTF
>14|TRBD2|TRBJ2-1|TRBV2|-
TGTGCCAGCAGCTCCCTTCGGGGCGGGAGGGAGCAGTTCTTC
CASSSLRGGREQFF
>13|-|TRBJ2-2|TRBV7-3|few
TGTGCCAGCAGCTTAATTGGCTCGGGGGAACTGTTTTTT
CASSLIGSGELFF
>14|-|TRBJ1-1|TRBV2|few
TGTGCCAGCAGTGATGTTCTGTGGAACACTGAAGCTTTCTTT
CASSDVLWNTEAFF
>15|TRBD2|TRBJ2-3|TRBV10-2|-
TGCGCCAGCAACAACGGGGGGGCGGGAACAGATACGCAGTATTTT
CASNNGGAGTDTQYF
>13|-|TRBJ2-4|TRBV27|-
TGTGCAAATTCGGAGGCAGGCGAAAACATTCAGTACTTC
CANSEAGENIQYF
>16|TRBD2|TRBJ2-1|TRBV19|-
TGTGCCAGTACCCGAAAGACTAGCGGGTACTACAATGAGCAGTTCTTC
CASTRKTSGYYNEQFF
>15|-|TRBJ1-4|TRBV7-6|once
TGTGCCAGCAGCTTAATACCCACCGGGGATGAAAAACTGTTTTTT
CASSLIPTGDEKLFF
>11|-|TRBJ2-1|TRBV27|-
TGTGCCAGCAGTTTCGGACTTGAGCAGTTCTTC
CASSFGLEQFF
>14|TRBD1|TRBJ2-3|TRBV5-1|-
TGCGCCAGCAGCATGGGACAGGGGACAGATACGCAGTATTTT
CASSMGQGTDTQYF
>16|-|TRBJ1-6|TRBV7-8|-
TGTGCCAGCAGCTTTGAAATGAACAGGTCGAATTCACCCCTCCACTTT
CASSFEMNRSNSPLHF
>16|-|TRBJ1-2|TRBV2|few
TGTGCCAGCAGCAGAAATGGCCGCCGAACGAACTATGGCTACACCTTC
CASSRNGRRTNYGYTF
>14|-|TRBJ1-6|TRBV6-5|few
TGTGCCAGCTCGTTCAGCTCCTATAATTCACCCCTCCACTTT
CASSFSSYNSPLHF
>15|TRBD2|TRBJ2-7|TRBV28|-
TGTGCCTCCGGACTAGCGGGAGCGCTGTCCTACGAGCAGTACTTC
CASGLAGALSYEQYF
>13|TRBD1|TRBJ2-7|TRBV6-1|-
TGTGCCAGCAGTGAACCCCCCCGACAGGGGCAGTACTTC
CASSEPPRQGQYF